This is a list of T cell receptor beta chains from one sample in a study of CXCR3-negative and CXCR3-positive naive CD8 T cells. One entry per CDR3 protein, without DNA, is what TCRdb gives after re-calling the 5' RACE reads. With 100,000 or so distinct CDR3 sequences in the sample, the ten largest clones hold over 1.5%. The specimen was naive CXCR3- CD8+ T cells from blood. These receptor sequences come from a human donor in good health. Some clones in this sample may be carry-over from other donors' samples. The CDR3 runs from the conserved cysteine through the conserved F or W. The size field is filled for only some rows; it gives once, few, many or a size class.

V	size	J	CDR3
TRBV4-3	-	TRBJ2-3	CASSQAMTASTDTQYF
TRBV4-1	-	TRBJ1-4	CASSPRADEKLFF
TRBV9	-	TRBJ2-2	CASSGTGELFF
TRBV12-5	-	TRBJ2-1	CASGLVWEGDNEQFF
TRBV29-1	-	TRBJ2-3	CSVDLLGGTDTQYF
TRBV29-1	-	TRBJ2-3	CSATGGAVGTDTQYF
TRBV25-1	-	TRBJ1-1	CASKWGGGGTGDTEAFF
TRBV18	-	TRBJ2-1	CASSPTGNEQFF
TRBV6-5	-	TRBJ2-7	CASSQAGNEQYF
TRBV7-9	-	TRBJ2-5	CASIQGGETQYF
TRBV12-3/TRBV12-4	-	TRBJ2-7	CASSLLTGKSSYEQYF
TRBV10-3	-	TRBJ2-1	CAISVVGSGTQAVDEQFF
TRBV13	-	TRBJ2-7	CASSFGGTGSYEQYF
TRBV11-3	-	TRBJ1-1	CASSGETGNTEAFF
TRBV20-1	-	TRBJ1-4	CSASTTSGGTATNEKLFF
TRBV11-2	-	TRBJ2-7	CASSLGYGGEQYF
TRBV9	-	TRBJ2-3	CASRPSGTDTQYF
TRBV24-1	-	TRBJ2-2	CATNGETGELFF
TRBV27	-	TRBJ2-1	CASSPTPPGVLAGVGNEQFF
TRBV12-3/TRBV12-4	medium-sized	TRBJ2-1	CASSTPRGSWNNEQFF